The T cell receptor beta chain described here comes from a study of shared clonotypes between healthy human individuals. Positively selected for CCR7, the CD45RO-negative cells used as naive CD8 cells excluded terminally differentiated effector memory CD45RA+ cells. Every contributor of samples was a Caucasian grown-up residing in Nashville, Tennessee. The J segment lost 0 bases and the V segment lost 1 base, leaving 6 bases of the junction unmatched. CDR3 length equals 18 residues. In germline, CDR1 is SEHNR, CDR2 FQNEAQ (reference sequence). The assay was immunoSEQ multiplex PCR, and TCRdb's table has in-frame clones only and misses some. The table has millions of clones, approximately 94% seen once.

The gene calls are TRBV7-9 and TRBJ2-6; 7 bases align to TRBD1. The sequenced sample was naive CD8+ T cells from PBMCs. The receptor was derived from a man between 18 and 35 years old in good health. Some clones in this sample may be carry-over from other donors' samples. The CDR3 region is CASSLGGQRGSGANVLTF. The CDR3 nucleotides read TGTGCCAGCAGCTTAGGGGGACAGAGAGGCTCTGGGGCCAACGTCCTGACTTTC. The full variable domain, rest sourced from reference TRBV7-9 and TRBJ2-6, is DTGVSQNPRHKITKRGQNVTFRCDPISEHNRLYWYRQTLGQGPEFLTYFQNEAQLEKSRLLSDRFSAERPKGSFSTLEIQRTEQGDSAMYLCASSLGGQRGSGANVLTFGAGSRLTVL.